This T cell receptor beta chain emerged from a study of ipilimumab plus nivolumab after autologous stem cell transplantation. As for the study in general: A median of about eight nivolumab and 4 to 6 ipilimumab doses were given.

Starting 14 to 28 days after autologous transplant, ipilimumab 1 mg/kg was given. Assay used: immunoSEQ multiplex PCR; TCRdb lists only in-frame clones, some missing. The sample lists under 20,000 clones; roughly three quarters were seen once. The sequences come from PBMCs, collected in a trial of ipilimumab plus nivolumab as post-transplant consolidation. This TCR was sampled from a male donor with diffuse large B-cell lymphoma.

CDR3 coding DNA: TGCAGCGGCAGAAGGGGAGAGACCCAGTACTTC. It yields the protein CSGRRGETQYF. The J gene is TRBJ2-5, the V gene TRBV29-1; TRBD1 is a possible D gene (5 bases). This CDR3 has 11 residues. The germline V gene has CDR1 SQVTM and CDR2 ANQGSEA. V shed 7 bases and J shed 4 bases, with 10 bases lying between them.